This TCR beta chain appears in the sequencing data of a study of T cells in Graves' hyperthyroidism and ophthalmopathy. Study details: Peripheral blood was acquired at first diagnosis, ahead of any therapy whatsoever.

Exclusion criteria comprised uncontrolled infection, other autoimmune disease, pregnancy or lactation. The authors obtained PBMCs from around 11 ml of fresh peripheral blood. RNA transcripts yielded amplified TCR beta CDR3 regions. Primed by the HTBI set, a first-round RT-PCR was run on the TCR CDR3. TCRdb passed the multiplex PCR reads through MiXCR, listing each CDR3 protein once. The repertoire consists of hundreds of thousands of distinct CDR3 sequences, with roughly a sixth occurring once and the leading ten covering less than 3.5%. Study results and caveats: A 13 V-J model separated ophthalmopathy from stable hyperthyroidism.

Many counts were recorded for this clonotype. As yet, its antigen is unknown. The germline gives CDR1 SGDLS, CDR2 YYNGEE. This CDR3 is built from 15 residues. Trimming cost V 0 bases and J 8 bases; bases outside gene matches: 10. This TCR was recovered from a woman in her 40s with Graves' ophthalmopathy. The chain uses TRBV9 and TRBJ1-1, with 7 bases that match TRBD1. The specimen sequenced was blood. CDR3 region: CASSVVGQPTAEAFF. The DNA of the CDR3 is TGTGCCAGCAGCGTAGTGGGACAGCCGACGGCAGAAGCTTTCTTT.